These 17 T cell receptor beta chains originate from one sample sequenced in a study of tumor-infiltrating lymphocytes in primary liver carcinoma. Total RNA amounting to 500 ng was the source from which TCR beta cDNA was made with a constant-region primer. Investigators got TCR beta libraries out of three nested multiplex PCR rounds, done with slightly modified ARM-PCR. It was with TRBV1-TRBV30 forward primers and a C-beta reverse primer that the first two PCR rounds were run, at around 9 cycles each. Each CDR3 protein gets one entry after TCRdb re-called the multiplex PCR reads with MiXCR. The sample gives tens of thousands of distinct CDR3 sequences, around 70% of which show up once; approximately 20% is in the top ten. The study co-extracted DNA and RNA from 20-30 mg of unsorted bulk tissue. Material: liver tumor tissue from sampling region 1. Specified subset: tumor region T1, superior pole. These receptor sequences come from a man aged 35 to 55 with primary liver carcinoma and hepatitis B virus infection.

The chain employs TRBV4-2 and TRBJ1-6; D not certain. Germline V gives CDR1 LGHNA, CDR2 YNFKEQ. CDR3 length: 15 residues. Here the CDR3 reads CANCHHRENNSPLHF. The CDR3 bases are TGTGCGAACTGCCATCATAGGGAGAATAATTCACCCCTCCACTTT.

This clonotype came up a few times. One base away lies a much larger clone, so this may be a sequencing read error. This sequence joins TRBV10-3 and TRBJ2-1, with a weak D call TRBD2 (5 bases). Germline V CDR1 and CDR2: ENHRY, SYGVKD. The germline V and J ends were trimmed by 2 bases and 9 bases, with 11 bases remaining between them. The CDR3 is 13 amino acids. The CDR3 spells CAISERLEGEQFF. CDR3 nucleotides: TGTGCCATCAGTGAGCGCCTCGAGGGTGAGCAGTTCTTC.

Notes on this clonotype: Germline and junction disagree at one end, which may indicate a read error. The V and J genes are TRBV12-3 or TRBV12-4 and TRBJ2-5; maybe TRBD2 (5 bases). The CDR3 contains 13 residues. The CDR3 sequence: CASSGITKETQYF. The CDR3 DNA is TGTGCCAGCAGCGGGATTACCAAAGAGACCCAGTATTTC.

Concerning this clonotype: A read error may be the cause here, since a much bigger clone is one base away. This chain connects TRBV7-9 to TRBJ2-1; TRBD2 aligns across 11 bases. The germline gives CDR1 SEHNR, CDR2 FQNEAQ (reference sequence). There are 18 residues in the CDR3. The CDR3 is CASGLRLAGPSSYNEQFF. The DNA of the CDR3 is TGTGCCAGCGGCTTACGACTAGCGGGGCCCAGCTCCTACAATGAGCAGTTCTTC. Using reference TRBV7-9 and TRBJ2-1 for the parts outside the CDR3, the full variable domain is DTGVSQNPRHKITKRGQNVTFRCDPISEHNRLYWYRQTLGQGPEFLTYFQNEAQLEKSRLLSDRFSAERPKGSFSTLEIQRTEQGDSAMYLCASGLRLAGPSSYNEQFFGPGTRLTVL.

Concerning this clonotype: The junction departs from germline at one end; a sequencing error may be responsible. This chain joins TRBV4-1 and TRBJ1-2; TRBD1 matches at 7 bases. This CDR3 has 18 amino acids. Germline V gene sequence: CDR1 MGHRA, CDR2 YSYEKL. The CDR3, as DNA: TGCGCCAGCAGGCAAGGGCCCGGGACAGTGATCCTCTTCTATGGCTACACCTTC. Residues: CASRQGPGTVILFYGYTF.

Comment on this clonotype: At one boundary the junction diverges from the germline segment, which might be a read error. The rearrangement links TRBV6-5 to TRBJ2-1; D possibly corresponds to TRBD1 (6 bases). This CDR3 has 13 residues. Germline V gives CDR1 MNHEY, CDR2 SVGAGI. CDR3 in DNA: TGTGCCAACACCGCTGCCGGGGACAATGAGCAGTTCTTT. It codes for CANTAAGDNEQFF.

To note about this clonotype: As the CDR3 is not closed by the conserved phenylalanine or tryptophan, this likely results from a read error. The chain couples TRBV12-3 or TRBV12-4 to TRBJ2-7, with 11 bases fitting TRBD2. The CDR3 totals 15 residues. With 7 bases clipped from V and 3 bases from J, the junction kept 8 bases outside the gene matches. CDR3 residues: CASTLAGALSYEQYI. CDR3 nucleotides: TGTGCCAGCACACTAGCGGGAGCTCTTAGCTACGAGCAGTACATC.

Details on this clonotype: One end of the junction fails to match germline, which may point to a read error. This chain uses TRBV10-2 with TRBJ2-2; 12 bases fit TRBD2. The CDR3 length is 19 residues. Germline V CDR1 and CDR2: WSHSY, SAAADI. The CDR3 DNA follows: TGCGCTAGCAATGGCCCGGGACTAGCGGGCCTTCCGAACACCGGGGAGCTGTTATTT. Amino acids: CASNGPGLAGLPNTGELLF.

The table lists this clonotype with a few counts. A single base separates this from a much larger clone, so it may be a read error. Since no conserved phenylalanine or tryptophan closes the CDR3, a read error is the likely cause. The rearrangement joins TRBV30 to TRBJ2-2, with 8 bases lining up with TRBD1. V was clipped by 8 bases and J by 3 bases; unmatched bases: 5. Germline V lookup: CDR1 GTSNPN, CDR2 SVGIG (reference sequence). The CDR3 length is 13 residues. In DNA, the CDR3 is TGTGCCATGGACAGGGAGGACACCGGGGAGCTGTTTCTT. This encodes CAMDREDTGELFL.

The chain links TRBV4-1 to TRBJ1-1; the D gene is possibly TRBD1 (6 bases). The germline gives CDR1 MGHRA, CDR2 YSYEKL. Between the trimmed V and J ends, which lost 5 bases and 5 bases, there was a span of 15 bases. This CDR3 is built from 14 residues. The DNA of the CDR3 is TGCGCCAGCAGCAAGGAGGGGGGTATGACTGAAGCTTTCTTT. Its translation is CASSKEGGMTEAFF.

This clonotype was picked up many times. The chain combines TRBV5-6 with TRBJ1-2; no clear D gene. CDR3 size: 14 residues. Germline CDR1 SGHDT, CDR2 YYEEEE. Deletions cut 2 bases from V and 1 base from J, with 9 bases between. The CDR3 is CASSFSGVNYGYTF. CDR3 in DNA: TGTGCCAGCAGCTTTTCAGGAGTTAACTATGGCTACACCTTC. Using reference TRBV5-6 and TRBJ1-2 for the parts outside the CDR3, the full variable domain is DAGVTQSPTHLIKTRGQQVTLRCSPKSGHDTVSWYQQALGQGPQFIFQYYEEEERQRGNFPDRFSGHQFPNYSSELNVNALLLGDSALYLCASSFSGVNYGYTFGSGTRLTVV.

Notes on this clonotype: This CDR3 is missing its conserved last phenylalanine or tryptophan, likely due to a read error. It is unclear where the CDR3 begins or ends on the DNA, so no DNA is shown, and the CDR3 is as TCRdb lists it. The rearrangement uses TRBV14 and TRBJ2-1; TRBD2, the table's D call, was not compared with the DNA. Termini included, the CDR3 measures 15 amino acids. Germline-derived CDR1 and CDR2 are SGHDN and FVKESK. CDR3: CVSSAVAGAYNEQFL.

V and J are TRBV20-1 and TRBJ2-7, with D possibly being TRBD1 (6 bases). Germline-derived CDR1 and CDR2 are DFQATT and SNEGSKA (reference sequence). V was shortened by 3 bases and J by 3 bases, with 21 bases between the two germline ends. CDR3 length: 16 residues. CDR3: CSARSDRRQRDYEQYF. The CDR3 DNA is TGCAGTGCTAGGTCCGACAGGCGCCAAAGAGACTACGAGCAGTACTTC.

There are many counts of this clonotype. The CDR3: CSALINEQFF. Written as DNA, the CDR3 is TGCAGTGCGCTTATAAATGAGCAGTTCTTC. The gene calls are TRBV20-1 and TRBJ2-1, with unresolved D. This CDR3 has 10 residues. Germline CDR1 reads DFQATT; CDR2 reads SNEGSKA (reference sequence). V shed 6 bases and J shed 7 bases, with 7 bases lying between them.

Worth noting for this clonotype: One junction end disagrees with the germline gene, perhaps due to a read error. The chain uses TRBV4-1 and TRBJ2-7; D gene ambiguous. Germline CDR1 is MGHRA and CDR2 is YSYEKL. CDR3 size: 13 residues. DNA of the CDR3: TGCGCCAGCAGCCGACTCCCCCCCTACGAGCATTATTTC. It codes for CASSRLPPYEHYF.

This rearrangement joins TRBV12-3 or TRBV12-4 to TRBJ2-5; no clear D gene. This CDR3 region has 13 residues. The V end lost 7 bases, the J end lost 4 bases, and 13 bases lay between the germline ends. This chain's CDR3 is CASTCGLRETQYF. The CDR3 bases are TGTGCCAGCACTTGTGGCCTTAGAGAGACCCAGTACTTC.

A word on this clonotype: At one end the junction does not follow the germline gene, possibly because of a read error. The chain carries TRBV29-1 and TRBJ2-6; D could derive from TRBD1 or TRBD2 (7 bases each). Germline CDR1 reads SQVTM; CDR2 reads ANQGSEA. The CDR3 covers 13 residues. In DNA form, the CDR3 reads TGCAGCGTGACGACAGGGAGGGCCAACTTCCTGACTTTC. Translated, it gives CSVTTGRANFLTF.